This T cell receptor (beta chain) was captured by sequencing in a study of cytomegalovirus exposure and HLA in healthy donors. Points from the study as a whole: Segments of the TCR beta V type were, in most cases, productive about 87% or about 30% of the time in an earlier analysis. Analysis performed later found more than 15,000 TCR beta sequences associated with HLA alleles at 0.05 false discovery rate.

Primers for the PCR totalled 60 Vbeta and 13 Jbeta. Libraries were prepared by immunoSEQ multiplex PCR; TCRdb keeps only in-frame clonotypes and omits some of them. Of 95,000 to 150,000 clones listed, approximately 69% were seen once; the top ten hold 4%. Trimming took 0 bases from V and 5 from J; bases not matched to a gene: 5. The CDR3 runs to 15 residues. On this clone: Its antigen remains unknown.

The V gene is TRBV5-3, the J gene TRBJ2-7, with 10 nucleotides matching TRBD1. TRBV5-3 is noted as an ORF with a role that remains uncertain. The receptor was isolated from a man aged 35-49 years in good health and CMV-seropositive. Sequenced sample: PBMCs. The CDR3 region has the DNA TGTGCCAGAAGCTTGGCCGGGACAGGGGAGGACGAGCAGTACTTC. It yields the protein CARSLAGTGEDEQYF.